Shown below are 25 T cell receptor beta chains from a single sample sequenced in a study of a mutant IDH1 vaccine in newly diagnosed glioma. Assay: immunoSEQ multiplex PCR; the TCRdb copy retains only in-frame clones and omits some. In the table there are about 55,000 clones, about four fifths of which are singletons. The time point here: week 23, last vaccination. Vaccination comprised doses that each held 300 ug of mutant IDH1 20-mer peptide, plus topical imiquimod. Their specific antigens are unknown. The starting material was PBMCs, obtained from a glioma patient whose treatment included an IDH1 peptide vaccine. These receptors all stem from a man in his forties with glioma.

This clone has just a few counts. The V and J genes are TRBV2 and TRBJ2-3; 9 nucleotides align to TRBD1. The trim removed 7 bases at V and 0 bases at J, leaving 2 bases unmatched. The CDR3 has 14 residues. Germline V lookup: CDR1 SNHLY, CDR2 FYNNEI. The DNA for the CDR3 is TGTGCCAGCAAACAGGGGGCCAGCACAGATACGCAGTATTTT. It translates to CASKQGASTDTQYF.

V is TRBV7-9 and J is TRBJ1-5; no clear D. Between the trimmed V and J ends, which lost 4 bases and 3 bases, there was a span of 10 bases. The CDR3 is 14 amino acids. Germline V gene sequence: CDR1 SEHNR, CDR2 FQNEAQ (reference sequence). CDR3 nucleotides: TGTGCCAGCAGCTCAGACGGCCCCAATCAGCCCCAGCATTTT. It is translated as CASSSDGPNQPQHF.

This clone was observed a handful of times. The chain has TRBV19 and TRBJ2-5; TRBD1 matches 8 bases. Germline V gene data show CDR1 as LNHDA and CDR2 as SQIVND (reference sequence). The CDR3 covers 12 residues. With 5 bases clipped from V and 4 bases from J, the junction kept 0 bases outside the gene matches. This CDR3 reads CASSGQGETQYF. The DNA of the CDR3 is TGTGCCAGTAGTGGACAGGGAGAGACCCAGTACTTC.

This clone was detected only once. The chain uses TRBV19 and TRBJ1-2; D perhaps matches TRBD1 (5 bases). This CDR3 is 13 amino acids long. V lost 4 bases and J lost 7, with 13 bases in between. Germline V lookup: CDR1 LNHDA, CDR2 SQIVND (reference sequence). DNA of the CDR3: TGTGCCAGTAGTAGGGGGACTCGTTTTGGCTACACCTTC. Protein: CASSRGTRFGYTF.

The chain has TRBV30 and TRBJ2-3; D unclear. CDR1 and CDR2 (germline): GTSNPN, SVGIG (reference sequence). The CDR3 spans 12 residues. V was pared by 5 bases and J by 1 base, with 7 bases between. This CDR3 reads CAWGQRTDTQYF. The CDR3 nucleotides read TGTGCCTGGGGGCAGCGCACAGATACGCAGTATTTT. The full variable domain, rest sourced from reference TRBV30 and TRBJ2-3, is SQTIHQWPATLVQPVGSPLSLECTVEGTSNPNLYWYRQAAGRGLQLLFYSVGIGQISSEVPQNLSASRPQDRQFILSSKKLLLSDSGFYLCAWGQRTDTQYFGPGTRLTVL.

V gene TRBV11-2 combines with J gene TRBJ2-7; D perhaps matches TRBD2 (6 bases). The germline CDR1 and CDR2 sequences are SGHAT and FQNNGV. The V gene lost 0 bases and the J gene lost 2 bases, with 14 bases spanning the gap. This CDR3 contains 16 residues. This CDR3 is CASSLDRAGRTYEQYF. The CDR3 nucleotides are TGTGCCAGCAGCTTAGATAGGGCGGGGAGGACCTACGAGCAGTACTTC.

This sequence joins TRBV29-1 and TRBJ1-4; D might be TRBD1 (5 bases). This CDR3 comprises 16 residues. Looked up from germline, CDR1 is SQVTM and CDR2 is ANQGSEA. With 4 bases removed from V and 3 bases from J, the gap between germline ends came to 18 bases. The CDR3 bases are TGCAGCGTTGCGGGGGAGGGCCGTGGGGCTAATGAAAAACTGTTTTTT. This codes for CSVAGEGRGANEKLFF.

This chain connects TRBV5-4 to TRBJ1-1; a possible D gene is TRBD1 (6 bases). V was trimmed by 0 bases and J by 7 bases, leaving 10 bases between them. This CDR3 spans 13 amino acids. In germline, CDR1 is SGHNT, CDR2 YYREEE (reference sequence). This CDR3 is CASSLGGGYEAFF. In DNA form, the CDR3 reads TGTGCCAGCAGCTTGGGCGGGGGCTATGAAGCTTTCTTT. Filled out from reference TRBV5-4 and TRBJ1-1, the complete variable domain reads ETGVTQSPTHLIKTRGQQVTLRCSSQSGHNTVSWYQQALGQGPQFIFQYYREEENGRGNFPPRFSGLQFPNYSSELNVNALELDDSALYLCASSLGGGYEAFFGQGTRLTVV.

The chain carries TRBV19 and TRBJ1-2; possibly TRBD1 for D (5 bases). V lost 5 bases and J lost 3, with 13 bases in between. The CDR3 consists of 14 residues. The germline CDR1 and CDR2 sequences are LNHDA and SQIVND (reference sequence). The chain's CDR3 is CASSPGTSDYGYTF. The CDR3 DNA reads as TGTGCCAGTAGTCCGGGGACGTCGGACTATGGCTACACCTTC.

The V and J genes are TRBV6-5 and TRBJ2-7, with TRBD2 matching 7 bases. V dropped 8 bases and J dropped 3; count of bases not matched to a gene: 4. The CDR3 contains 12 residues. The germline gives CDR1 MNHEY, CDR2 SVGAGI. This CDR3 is CASREVGYEQYF. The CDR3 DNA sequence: TGTGCCAGCCGGGAGGTGGGCTACGAGCAGTACTTC.

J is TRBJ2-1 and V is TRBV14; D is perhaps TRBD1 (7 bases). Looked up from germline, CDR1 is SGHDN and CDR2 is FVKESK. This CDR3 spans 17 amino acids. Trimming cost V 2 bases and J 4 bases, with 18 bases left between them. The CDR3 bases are TGTGCCAGCAGCCAAAAGGGGGCGGGGAACGGATACAATGAGCAGTTCTTC. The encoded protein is CASSQKGAGNGYNEQFF.

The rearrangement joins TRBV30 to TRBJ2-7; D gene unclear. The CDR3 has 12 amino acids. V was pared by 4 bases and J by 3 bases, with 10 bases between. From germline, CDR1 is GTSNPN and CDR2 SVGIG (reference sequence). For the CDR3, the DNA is TGTGCCTGGAAGTCTCTGGACTACGAGCAGTACTTC. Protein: CAWKSLDYEQYF.

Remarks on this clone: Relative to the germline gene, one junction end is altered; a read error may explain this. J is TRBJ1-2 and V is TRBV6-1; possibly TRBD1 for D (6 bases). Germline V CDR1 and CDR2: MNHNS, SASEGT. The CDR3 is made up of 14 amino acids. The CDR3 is CASTEGQPIYGYTF. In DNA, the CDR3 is TGTGCCAGCACTGAAGGACAGCCAATTTATGGCTACACCTTC.

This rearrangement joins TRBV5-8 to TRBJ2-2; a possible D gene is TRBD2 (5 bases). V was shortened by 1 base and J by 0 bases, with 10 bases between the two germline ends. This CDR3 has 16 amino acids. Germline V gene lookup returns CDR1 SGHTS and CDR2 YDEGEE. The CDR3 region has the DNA TGTGCCAGCAGCTTGCCTCTAGCAACGAACACCGGGGAGCTGTTTTTT. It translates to CASSLPLATNTGELFF.

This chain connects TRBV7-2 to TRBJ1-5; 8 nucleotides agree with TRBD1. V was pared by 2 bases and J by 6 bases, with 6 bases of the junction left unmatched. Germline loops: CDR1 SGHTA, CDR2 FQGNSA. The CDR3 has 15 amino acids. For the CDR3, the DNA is TGTGCCAGCAGCTTACACGCAGGGGGCGGTCAGCCCCAGCATTTT. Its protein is CASSLHAGGGQPQHF.

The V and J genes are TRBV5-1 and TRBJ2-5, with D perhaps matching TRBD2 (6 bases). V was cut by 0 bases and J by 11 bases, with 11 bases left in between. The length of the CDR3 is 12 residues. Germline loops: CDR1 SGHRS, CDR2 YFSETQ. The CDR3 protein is CASSLASGEQYF. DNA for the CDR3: TGCGCCAGCAGCTTGGCTTCGGGAGAGCAGTACTTC.

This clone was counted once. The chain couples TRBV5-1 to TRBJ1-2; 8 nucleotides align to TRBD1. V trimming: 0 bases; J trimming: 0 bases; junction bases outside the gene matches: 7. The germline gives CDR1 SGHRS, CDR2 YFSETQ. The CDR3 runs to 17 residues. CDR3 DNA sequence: TGCGCCAGCAGCTTGGTACCAGGGGGCTGGTCTAACTATGGCTACACCTTC. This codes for CASSLVPGGWSNYGYTF.

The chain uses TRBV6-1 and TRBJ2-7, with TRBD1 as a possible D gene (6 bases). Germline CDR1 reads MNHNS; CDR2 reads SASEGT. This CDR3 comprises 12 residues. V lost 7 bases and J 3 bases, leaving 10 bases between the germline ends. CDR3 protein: CASTGTLYEQYF. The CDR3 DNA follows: TGTGCCAGCACCGGGACACTCTACGAGCAGTACTTC.

CDR3 in amino acids: CACLPSWTSGGARGRTDTQYF. CDR3 DNA sequence: TGTGCCTGCCTACCCAGTTGGACTAGCGGGGGGGCAAGGGGCCGCACAGATACGCAGTATTTT. The rearrangement joins TRBV30 to TRBJ2-3; 15 bases are shared with TRBD2. Looked up from germline, CDR1 is GTSNPN and CDR2 is SVGIG (reference sequence). Unmatched junction bases numbered 20, after V lost 6 bases and J lost 1 base. The CDR3 is 21 residues long.

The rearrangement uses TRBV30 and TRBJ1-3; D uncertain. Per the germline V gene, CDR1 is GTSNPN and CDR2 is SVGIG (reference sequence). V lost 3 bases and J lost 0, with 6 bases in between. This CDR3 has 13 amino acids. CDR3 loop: CAWSLSSGNTIYF. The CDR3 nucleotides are TGTGCCTGGAGCCTGTCCTCTGGAAACACCATATATTTT.

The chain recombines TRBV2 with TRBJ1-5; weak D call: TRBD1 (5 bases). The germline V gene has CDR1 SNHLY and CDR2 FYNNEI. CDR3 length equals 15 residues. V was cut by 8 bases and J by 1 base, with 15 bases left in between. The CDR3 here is CASDPGVESNQPQHF. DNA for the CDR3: TGTGCCAGCGATCCGGGGGTCGAAAGCAATCAGCCCCAGCATTTT.

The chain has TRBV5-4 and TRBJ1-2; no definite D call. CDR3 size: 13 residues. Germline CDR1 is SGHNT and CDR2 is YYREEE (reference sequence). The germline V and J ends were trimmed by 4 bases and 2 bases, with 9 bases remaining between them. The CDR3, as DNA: TGTGCCAGCAGCCCCGACAAAAACTATGGCTACACCTTC. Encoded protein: CASSPDKNYGYTF. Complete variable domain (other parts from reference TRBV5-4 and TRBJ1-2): ETGVTQSPTHLIKTRGQQVTLRCSSQSGHNTVSWYQQALGQGPQFIFQYYREEENGRGNFPPRFSGLQFPNYSSELNVNALELDDSALYLCASSPDKNYGYTFGSGTRLTVV.

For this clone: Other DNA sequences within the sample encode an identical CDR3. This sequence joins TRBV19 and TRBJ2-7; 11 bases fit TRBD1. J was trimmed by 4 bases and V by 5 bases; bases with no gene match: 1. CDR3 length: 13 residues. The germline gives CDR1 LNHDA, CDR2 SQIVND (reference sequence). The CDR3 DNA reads TGTGCCAGTAGTCGGGACAGGGGGTACGAGCAGTACTTC. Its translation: CASSRDRGYEQYF. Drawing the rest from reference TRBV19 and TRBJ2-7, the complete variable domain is DGGITQSPKYLFRKEGQNVTLSCEQNLNHDAMYWYRQDPGQGLRLIYYSQIVNDFQKGDIAEGYSVSREKKESFPLTVTSAQKNPTAFYLCASSRDRGYEQYFGPGTRLTVT.

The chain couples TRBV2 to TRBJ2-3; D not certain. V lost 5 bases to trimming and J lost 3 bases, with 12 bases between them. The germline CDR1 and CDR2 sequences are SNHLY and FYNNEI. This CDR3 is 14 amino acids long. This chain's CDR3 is CASSRVEPTDTQYF. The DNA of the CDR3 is TGTGCCAGCAGTCGAGTCGAACCTACAGATACGCAGTATTTT.

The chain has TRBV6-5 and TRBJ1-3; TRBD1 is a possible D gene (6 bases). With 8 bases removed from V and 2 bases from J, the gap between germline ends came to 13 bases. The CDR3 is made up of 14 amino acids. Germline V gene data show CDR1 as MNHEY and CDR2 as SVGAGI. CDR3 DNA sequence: TGTGCCAGCCAACAGGGAACACCTGGAAACACCATATATTTT. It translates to CASQQGTPGNTIYF.